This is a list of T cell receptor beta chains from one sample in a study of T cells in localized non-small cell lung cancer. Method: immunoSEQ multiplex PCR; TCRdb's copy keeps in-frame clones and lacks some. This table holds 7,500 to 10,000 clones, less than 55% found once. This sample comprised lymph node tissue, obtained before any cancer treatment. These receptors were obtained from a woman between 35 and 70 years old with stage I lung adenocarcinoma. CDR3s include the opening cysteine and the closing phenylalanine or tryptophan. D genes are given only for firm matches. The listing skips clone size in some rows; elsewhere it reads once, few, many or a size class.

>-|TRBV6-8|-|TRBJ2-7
CASSGALRSYEQYF
TGTGCCAGCAGTGGAGCATTACGCTCCTACGAGCAGTACTTC
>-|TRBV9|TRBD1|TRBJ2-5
CASNGQVQETQYF
TGTGCCAGCAACGGACAGGTCCAAGAGACCCAGTACTTC
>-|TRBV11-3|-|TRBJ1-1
CASSLVGRQSMNTEAFF
TGTGCCAGCAGCTTAGTTGGGCGACAGTCCATGAACACTGAAGCTTTCTTT
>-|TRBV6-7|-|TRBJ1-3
CASSEDPGAVNTIYF
TGTGCCAGCAGTGAAGATCCGGGGGCGGTAAACACCATATATTTT
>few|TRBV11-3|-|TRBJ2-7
CASSPSRGTASYEQYF
TGTGCCAGCAGCCCCAGTCGGGGGACGGCCTCCTACGAGCAGTACTTC
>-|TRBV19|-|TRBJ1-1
CASSTMGHSNTEAFF
TGTGCCAGTAGTACCATGGGACACTCGAACACTGAAGCTTTCTTT
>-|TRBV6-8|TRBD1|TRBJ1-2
CASSYSTGGNGYTF
TGTGCCAGCAGTTACTCGACAGGGGGAAATGGCTACACCTTC
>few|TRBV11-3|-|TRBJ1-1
CASSLGVTNTEAFF
TGTGCCAGCAGCTTAGGGGTAACGAACACTGAAGCTTTCTTT
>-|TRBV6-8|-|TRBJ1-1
CAISSPPREAFF
TGTGCCATCAGTTCCCCGCCCCGTGAAGCTTTCTTT
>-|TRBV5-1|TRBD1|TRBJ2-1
CASSLQGTSSEQFF
TGCGCCAGCAGCTTACAGGGGACATCATCTGAGCAGTTCTTC
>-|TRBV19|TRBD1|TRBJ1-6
CASSRGGSSYNLPLHF
TGTGCCAGTAGCCGAGGGGGCAGCTCCTATAATTTACCCCTCCACTTT
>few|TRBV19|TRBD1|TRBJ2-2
CASRDGQGLSTGELFF
TGTGCCAGTAGGGATGGACAGGGGCTGAGCACCGGGGAGCTGTTTTTT
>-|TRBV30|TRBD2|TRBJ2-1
CASRGGLERGSYNEQFF
TGTGCCTCTCGGGGGGGCCTAGAGCGTGGCTCCTACAATGAGCAGTTCTTC
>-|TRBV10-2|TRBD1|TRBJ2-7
CATYRDRDYEQYF
TGCGCCACCTACCGGGACAGGGACTACGAGCAGTACTTC
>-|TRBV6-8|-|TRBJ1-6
CASRPPGQALSPLHF
TGTGCCAGCAGGCCCCCGGGACAAGCACTTTCACCCCTCCACTTT
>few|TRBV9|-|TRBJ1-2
CASSVGEGGGYTF
TGTGCCAGCAGCGTCGGAGAGGGAGGAGGCTACACCTTC
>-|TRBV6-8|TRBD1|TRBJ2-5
CASSAFPGQGKVQETQYF
TGTGCCAGCAGTGCGTTCCCAGGACAGGGAAAGGTACAAGAGACCCAGTACTTC
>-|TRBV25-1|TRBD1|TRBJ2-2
CASSEYILDRGGSGELFF
TGTGCCAGCAGTGAATATATTCTGGACAGGGGTGGTTCTGGGGAGCTGTTTTTT
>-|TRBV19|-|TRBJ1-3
CASSTGTVFSGNTIYF
TGTGCCAGTAGTACCGGGACCGTTTTCTCTGGAAACACCATATATTTT
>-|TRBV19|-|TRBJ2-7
CASSMIGGYEQYF
TGTGCCAGTAGTATGATAGGGGGCTACGAGCAGTACTTC
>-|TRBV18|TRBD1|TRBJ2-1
CASSPGQSSDEQFF
TGTGCCAGCTCACCGGGACAGAGCTCGGATGAGCAGTTCTTC
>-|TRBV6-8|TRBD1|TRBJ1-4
CASRHDRGNEKLFF
TGTGCCAGCAGGCATGACAGGGGTAATGAAAAACTGTTTTTT
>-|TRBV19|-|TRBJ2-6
CASSMSTSSGANVLTF
TGTGCCAGTAGTATGTCCACAAGCTCTGGGGCCAACGTCCTGACTTTC
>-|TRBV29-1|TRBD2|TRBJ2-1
CSVEGSGGAYEQFF
TGCAGCGTTGAGGGTAGCGGGGGGGCCTATGAGCAGTTCTTC
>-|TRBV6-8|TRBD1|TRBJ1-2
CASSYGEGQGNYGYTF
TGTGCCAGCAGTTACGGGGAGGGACAGGGGAACTATGGCTACACCTTC